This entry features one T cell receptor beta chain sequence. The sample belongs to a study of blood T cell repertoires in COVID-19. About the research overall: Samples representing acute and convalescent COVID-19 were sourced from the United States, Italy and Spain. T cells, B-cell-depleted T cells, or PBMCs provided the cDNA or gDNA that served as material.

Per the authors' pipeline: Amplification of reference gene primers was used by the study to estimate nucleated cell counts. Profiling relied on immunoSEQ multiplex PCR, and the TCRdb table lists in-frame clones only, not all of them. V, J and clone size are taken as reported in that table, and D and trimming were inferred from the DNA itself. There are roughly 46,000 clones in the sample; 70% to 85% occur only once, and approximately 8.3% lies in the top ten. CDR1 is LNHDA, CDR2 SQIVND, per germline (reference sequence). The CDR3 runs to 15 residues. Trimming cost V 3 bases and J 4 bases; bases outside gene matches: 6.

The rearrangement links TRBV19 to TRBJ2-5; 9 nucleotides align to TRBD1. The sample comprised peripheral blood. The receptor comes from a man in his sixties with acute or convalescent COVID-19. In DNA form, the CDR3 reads TGTGCCAGTAGTATCGGGGGACAGGGCCTAGAGACCCAGTACTTC. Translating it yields CASSIGGQGLETQYF.